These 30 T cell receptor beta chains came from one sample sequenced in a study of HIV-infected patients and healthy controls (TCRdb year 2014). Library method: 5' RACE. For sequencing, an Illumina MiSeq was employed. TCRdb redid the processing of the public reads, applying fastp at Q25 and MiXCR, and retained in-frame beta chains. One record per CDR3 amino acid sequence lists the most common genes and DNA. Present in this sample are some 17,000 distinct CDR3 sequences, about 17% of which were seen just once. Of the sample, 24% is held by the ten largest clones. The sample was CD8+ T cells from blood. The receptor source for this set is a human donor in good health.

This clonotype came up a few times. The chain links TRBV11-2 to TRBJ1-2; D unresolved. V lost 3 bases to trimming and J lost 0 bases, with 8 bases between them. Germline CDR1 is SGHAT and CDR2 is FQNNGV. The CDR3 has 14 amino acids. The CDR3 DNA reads TGTGCCAGCAGCTTTGAGGGAGCTAACTATGGCTACACCTTC. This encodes CASSFEGANYGYTF.

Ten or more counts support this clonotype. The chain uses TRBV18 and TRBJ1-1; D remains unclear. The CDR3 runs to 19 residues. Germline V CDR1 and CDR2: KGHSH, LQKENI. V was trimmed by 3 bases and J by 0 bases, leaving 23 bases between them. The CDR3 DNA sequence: TGTGCCAGCTCACCGCTGGACGGCGCCCCTTTCGACATGAACACTGAAGCTTTCTTT. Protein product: CASSPLDGAPFDMNTEAFF.

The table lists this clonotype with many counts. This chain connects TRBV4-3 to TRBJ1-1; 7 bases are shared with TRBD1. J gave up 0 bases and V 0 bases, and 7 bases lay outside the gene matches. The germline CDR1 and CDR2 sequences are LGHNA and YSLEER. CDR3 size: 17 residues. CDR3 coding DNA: TGCGCCAGCAGCCAAGATGCAACAGGGGTGGTGAACACTGAAGCTTTCTTT. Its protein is CASSQDATGVVNTEAFF.

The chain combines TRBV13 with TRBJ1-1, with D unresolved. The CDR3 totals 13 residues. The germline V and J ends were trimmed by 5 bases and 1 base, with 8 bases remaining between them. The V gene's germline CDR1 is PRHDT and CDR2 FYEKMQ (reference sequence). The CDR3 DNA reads TGTGCCAGCAGCCTAACACCGAACACTGAAGCTTTCTTT. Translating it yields CASSLTPNTEAFF. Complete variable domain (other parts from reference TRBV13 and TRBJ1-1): AAGVIQSPRHLIKEKRETATLKCYPIPRHDTVYWYQQGPGQDPQFLISFYEKMQSDKGSIPDRFSAQQFSDYHSELNMSSLELGDSALYFCASSLTPNTEAFFGQGTRLTVV.

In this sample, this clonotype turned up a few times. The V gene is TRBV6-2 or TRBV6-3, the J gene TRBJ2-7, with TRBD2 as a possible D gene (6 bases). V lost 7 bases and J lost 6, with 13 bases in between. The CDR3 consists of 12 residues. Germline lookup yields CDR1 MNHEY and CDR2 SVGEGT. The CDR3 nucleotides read TGTGCCAGCATGAGTGTGGGGGGCGAGCAGTACTTC. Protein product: CASMSVGGEQYF.

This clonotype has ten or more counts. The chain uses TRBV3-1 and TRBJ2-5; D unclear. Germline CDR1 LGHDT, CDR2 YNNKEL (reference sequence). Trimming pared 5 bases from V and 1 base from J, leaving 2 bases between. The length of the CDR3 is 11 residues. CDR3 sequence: CASSTQETQYF. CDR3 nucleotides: TGTGCCAGCAGCACCCAAGAGACCCAGTACTTC.

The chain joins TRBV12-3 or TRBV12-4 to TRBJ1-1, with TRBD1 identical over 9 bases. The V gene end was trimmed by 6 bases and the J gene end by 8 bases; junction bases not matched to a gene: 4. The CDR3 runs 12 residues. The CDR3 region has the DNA TGTGCCAGCAGCCAAGGGACAGGGGAAGCTTTCTTT. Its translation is CASSQGTGEAFF.

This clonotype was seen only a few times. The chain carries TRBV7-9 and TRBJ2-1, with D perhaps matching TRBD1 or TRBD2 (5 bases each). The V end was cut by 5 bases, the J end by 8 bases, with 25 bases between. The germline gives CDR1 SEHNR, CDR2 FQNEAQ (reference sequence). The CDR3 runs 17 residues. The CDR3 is CASSLLRGNRGFYEQFF. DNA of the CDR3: TGTGCCAGCAGCCTATTGAGGGGAAACCGGGGTTTTTATGAGCAGTTCTTC.

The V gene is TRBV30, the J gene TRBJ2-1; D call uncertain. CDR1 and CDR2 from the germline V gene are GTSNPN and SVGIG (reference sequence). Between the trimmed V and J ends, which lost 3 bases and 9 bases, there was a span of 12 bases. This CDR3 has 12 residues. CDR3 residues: CAWRVEAAEQFF. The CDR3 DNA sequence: TGTGCCTGGAGAGTTGAGGCTGCTGAGCAGTTCTTC.

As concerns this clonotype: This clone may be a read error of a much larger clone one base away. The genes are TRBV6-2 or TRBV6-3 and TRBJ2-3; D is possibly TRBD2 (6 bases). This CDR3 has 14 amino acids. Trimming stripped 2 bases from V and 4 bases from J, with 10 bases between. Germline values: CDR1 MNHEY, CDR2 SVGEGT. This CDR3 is CASSYDSSADTQYF. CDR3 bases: TGTGCCAGCAGTTACGATTCTAGCGCAGATACGCAGTATTTT.

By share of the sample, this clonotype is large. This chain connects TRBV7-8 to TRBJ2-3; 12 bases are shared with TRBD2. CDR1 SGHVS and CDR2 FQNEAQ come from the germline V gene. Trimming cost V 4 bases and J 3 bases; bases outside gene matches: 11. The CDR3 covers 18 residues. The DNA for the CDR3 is TGTGCCAGCAGCTCGGACGATCGACTAGCGGGAGTAACAGATACGCAGTATTTT. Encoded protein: CASSSDDRLAGVTDTQYF.

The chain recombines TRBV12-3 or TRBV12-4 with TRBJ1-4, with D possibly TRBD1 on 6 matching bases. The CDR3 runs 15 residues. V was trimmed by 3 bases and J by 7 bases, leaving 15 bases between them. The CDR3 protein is CASSFTGGAGEKLFF. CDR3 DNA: TGTGCCAGCAGTTTTACCGGGGGCGCAGGTGAAAAACTGTTTTTT.

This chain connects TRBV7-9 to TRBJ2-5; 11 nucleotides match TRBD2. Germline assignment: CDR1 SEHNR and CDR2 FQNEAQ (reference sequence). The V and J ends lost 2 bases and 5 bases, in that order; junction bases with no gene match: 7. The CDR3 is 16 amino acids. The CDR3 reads CASSLTAASGRETQYF. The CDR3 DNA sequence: TGTGCCAGCAGCTTAACAGCGGCTAGCGGGAGGGAGACCCAGTACTTC.

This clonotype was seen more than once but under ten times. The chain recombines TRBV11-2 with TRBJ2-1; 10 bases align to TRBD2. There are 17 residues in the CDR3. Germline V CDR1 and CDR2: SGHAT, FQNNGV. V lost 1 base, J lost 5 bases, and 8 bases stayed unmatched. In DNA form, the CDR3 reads TGTGCCAGCAGCTTAGTCCGAACTAGCGGGAAGCACAATGAGCAGTTCTTC. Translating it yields CASSLVRTSGKHNEQFF.

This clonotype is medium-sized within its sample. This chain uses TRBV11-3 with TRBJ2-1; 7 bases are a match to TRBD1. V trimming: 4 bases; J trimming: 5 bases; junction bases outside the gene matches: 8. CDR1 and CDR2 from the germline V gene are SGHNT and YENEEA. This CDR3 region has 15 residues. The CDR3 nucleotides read TGTGCCAGCAGCTCAGATGGGACAGATGACAATGAGCAGTTCTTC. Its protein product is CASSSDGTDDNEQFF.

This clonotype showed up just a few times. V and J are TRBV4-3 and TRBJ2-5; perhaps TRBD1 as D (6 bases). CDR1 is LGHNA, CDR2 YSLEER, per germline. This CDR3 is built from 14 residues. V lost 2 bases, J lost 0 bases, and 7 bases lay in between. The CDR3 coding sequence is TGCGCCAGCAGCCAACAGGGGTACCAAGAGACCCAGTACTTC. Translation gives CASSQQGYQETQYF.

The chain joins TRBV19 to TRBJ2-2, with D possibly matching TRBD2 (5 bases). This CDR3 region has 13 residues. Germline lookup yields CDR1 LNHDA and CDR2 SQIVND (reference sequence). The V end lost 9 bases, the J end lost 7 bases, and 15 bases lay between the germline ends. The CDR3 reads CASRGWGSGELFF. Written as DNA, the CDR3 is TGTGCCAGCCGAGGGTGGGGAAGCGGGGAGCTGTTTTTT.

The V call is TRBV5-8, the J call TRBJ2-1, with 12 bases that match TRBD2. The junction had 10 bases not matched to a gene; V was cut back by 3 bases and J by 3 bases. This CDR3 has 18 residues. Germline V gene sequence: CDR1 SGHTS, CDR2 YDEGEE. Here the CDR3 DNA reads TGTGCCAGCAGCTGGACTAGCGGGACCTTATACGGCTACAATGAGCAGTTCTTC. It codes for CASSWTSGTLYGYNEQFF.

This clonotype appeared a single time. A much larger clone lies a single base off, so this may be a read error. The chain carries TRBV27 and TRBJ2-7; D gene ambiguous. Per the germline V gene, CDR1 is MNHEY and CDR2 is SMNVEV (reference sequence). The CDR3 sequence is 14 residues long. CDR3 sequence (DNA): TGTGTCAGCAGCATCGGGCCGGCCCCTATCGAGCAGTACTTC. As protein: CVSSIGPAPIEQYF.

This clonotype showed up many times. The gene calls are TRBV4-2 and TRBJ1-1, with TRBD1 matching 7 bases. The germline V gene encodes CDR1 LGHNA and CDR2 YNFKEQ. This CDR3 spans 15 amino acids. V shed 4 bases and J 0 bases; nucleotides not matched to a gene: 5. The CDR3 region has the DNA TGTGCCAGCAGCCTCAACAGGGGCCTGAACACTGAAGCTTTCTTT. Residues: CASSLNRGLNTEAFF.

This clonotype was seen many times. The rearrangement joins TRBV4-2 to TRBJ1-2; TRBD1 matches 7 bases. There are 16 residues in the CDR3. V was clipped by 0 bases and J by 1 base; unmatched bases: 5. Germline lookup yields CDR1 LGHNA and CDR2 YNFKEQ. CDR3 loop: CASSQDLGQLNYGYTF. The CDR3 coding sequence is TGTGCCAGCAGCCAAGATCTGGGACAGCTTAACTATGGCTACACCTTC.

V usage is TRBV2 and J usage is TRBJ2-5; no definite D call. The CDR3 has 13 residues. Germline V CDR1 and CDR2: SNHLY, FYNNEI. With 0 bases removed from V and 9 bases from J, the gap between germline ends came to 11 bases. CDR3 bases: TGTGCCAGCAGTGAAGCGACGACTTGGGCCCAGTACTTC. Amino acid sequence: CASSEATTWAQYF.

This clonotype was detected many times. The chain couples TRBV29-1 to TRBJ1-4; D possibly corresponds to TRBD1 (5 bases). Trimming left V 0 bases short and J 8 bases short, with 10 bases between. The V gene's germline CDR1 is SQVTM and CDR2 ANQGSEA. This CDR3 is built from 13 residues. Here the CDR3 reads CSVEEGTGEKLFF. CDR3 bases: TGCAGCGTTGAAGAAGGGACCGGGGAAAAACTGTTTTTT.

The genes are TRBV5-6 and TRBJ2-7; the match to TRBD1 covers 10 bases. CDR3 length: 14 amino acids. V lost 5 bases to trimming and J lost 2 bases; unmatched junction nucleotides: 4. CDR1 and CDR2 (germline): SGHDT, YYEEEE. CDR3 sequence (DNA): TGTGCCAGCAGAACCGGACAGGGGGCCTACGAGCAGTACTTC. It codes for CASRTGQGAYEQYF.

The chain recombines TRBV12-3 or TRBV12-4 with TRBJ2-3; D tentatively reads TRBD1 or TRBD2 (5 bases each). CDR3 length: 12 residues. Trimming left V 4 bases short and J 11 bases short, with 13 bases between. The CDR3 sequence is CASSSAQRGQYF. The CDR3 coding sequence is TGTGCCAGCAGTTCCGCTCAGAGGGGGCAGTATTTT.

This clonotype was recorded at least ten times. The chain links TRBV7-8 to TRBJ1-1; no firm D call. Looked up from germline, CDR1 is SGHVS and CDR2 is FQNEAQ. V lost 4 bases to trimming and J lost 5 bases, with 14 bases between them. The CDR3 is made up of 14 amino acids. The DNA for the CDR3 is TGTGCCAGCAGCTCGGTTGGGGAGTGGACTGAAGCTTTCTTT. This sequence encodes CASSSVGEWTEAFF.

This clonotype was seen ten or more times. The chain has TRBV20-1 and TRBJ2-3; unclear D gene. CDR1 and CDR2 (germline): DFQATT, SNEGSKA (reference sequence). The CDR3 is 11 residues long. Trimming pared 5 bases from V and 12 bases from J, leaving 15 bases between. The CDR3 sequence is CSAGLTTPQYF. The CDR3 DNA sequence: TGCAGTGCTGGATTAACCACACCACAGTATTTT.

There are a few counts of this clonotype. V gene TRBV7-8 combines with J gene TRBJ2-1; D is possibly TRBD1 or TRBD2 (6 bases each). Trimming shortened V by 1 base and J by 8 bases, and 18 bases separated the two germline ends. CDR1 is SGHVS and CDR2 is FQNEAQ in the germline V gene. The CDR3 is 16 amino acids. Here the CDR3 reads CASSLEGGLASDEQFF. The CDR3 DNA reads TGTGCCAGCAGCTTAGAGGGGGGCCTAGCGAGTGATGAGCAGTTCTTC.

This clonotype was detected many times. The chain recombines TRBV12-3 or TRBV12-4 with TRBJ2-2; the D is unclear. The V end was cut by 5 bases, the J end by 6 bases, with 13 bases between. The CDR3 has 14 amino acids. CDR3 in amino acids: CASSLSLSSGELFF. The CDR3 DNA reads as TGTGCCAGCAGTCTTTCCTTGAGCTCCGGGGAGCTGTTTTTT.

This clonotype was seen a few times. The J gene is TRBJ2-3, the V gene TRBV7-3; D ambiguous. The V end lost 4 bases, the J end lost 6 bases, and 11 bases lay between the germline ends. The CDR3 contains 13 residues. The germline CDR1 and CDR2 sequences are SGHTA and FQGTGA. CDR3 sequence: CASSSNLGDTQYF. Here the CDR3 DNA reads TGTGCCAGCAGCTCCAACTTGGGGGATACGCAGTATTTT.